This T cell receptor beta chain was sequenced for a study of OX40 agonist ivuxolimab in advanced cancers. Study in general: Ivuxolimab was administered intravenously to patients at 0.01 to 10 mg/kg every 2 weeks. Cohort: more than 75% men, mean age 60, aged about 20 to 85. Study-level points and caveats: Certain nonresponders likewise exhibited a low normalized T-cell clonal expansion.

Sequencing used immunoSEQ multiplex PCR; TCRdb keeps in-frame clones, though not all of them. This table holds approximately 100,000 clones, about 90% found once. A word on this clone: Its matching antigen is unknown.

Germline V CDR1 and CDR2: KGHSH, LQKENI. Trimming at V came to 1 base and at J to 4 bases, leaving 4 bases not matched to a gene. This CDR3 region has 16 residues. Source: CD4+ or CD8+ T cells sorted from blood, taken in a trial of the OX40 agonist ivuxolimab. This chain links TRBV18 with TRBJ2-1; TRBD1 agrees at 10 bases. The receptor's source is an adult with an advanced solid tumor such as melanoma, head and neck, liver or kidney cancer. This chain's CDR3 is CASSPLGTGDYNEQFF. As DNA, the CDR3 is TGTGCCAGCTCACCACTGGGGACAGGGGATTACAATGAGCAGTTCTTC.